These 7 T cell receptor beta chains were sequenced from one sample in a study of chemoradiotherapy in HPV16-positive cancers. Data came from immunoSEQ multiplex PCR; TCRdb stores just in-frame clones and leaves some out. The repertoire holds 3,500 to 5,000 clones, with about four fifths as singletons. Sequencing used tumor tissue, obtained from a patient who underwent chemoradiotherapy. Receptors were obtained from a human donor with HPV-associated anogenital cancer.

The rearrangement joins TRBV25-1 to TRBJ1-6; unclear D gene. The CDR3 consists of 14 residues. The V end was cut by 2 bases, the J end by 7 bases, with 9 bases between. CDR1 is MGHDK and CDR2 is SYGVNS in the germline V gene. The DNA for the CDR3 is TGTGCCAGCAGTGAAGGGTCCTCCAATTCACCCCTCCACTTT. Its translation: CASSEGSSNSPLHF.

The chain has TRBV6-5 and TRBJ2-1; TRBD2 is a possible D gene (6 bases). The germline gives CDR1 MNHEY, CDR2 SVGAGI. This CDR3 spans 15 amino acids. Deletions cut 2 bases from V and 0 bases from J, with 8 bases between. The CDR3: CASSYGGSSYNEQFF. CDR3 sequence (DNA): TGTGCCAGCAGTTACGGGGGGAGCTCCTACAATGAGCAGTTCTTC.

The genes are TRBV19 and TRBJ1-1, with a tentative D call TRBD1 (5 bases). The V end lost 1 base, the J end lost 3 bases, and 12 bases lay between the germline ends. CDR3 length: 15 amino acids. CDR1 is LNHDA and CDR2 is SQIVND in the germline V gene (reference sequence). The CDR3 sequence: CASSIGMGPYTEAFF. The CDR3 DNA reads TGTGCCAGTAGTATAGGGATGGGGCCGTACACTGAAGCTTTCTTT.

The CDR3 DNA follows: TGCGCCAGCAGTGTGGGCAGGGAGAACACTGAAGCTTTCTTT. As protein: CASSVGRENTEAFF. The rearrangement uses TRBV10-1 and TRBJ1-1; tentatively, D is TRBD1 (5 bases). V lost 4 bases and J lost 1, with 10 bases in between. This CDR3 comprises 14 residues. Germline V gives CDR1 WNHNN, CDR2 SYGVQD (reference sequence).

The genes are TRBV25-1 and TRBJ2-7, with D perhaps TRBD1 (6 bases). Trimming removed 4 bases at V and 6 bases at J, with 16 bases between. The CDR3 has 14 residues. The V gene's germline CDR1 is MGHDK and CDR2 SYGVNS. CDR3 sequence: CASSGWGQVGEQYF. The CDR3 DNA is TGTGCCAGCAGTGGGTGGGGGCAGGTAGGCGAGCAGTACTTC.

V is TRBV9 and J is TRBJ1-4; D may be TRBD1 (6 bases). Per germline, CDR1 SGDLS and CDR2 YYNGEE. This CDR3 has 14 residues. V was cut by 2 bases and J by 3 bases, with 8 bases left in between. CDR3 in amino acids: CASSVSGANEKLFF. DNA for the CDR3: TGTGCCAGCAGCGTCTCAGGGGCTAATGAAAAACTGTTTTTT.

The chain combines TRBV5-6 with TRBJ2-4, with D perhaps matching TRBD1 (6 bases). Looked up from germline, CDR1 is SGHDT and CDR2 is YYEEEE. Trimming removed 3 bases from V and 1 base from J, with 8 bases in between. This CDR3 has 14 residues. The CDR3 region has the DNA TGTGCCAGCAGCTCGCAGGGGGCCAAAAACATTCAGTACTTC. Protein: CASSSQGAKNIQYF.